This T cell receptor beta chain is from a study of T cells in Graves' hyperthyroidism and ophthalmopathy. Every diagnosis used clinical symptoms, serum thyroxine and TRAb, thyroid ultrasound and orbital computed tomography. Fresh peripheral blood, 10 ml, yielded the PBMCs. V was pared by 6 bases and J by 2 bases, with 13 bases between. Germline V CDR1 and CDR2: DFQATT, SNEGSKA (reference sequence). The CDR3 length is 13 residues. Ten or more counts support this clonotype. Amplified TCR beta CDR3 regions came from RNA transcripts. TCR CDR3 regions were first amplified by RT-PCR with HTBI primers. TCRdb re-analysed the multiplex PCR reads in MiXCR, keeping a single row per CDR3 protein. The sample lists around 700,000 distinct CDR3 sequences, roughly a sixth seen once, with over 15% in the top ten.

The chain carries TRBV20-1 and TRBJ1-1; a weak D match, TRBD1 (5 bases). The TCR comes from a woman between 50 and 59 years old with Graves' hyperthyroidism that later progressed to Graves' ophthalmopathy. Sequences were obtained from blood. The CDR3 protein is CSASRQSNTEAFF. The CDR3 DNA follows: TGCAGTGCATCGAGACAGTCAAACACTGAAGCTTTCTTT.